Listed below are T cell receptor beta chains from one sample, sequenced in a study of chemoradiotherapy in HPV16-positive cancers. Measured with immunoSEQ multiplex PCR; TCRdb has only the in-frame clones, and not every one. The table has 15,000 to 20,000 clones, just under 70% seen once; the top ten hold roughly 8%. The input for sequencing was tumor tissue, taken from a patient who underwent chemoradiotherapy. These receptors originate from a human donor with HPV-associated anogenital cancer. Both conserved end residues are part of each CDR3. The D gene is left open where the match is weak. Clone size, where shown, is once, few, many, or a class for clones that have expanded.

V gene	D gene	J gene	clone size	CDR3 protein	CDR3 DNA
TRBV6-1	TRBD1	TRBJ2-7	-	CASSEGPGGKYEQYF	TGTGCCAGCAGTGAAGGGCCAGGGGGAAAATACGAGCAGTACTTC
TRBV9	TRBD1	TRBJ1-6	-	CASSVEDRGGSPLHF	TGTGCCAGCAGCGTAGAGGACAGGGGAGGTTCACCCCTCCACTTT
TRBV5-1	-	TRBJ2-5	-	CASSLPGGETQYF	TGCGCCAGCAGCCTACCTGGGGGAGAGACCCAGTACTTC
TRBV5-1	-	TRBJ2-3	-	CASSLEGTDTQYF	TGCGCCAGCAGCTTGGAAGGCACAGATACGCAGTATTTT
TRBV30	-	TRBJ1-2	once	CAWNQGRLSGYTF	TGTGCCTGGAATCAGGGTCGGCTTTCGGGCTACACCTTC
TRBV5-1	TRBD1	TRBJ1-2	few	CASSRAGTENYGYTF	TGCGCCAGCAGCCGTGCCGGGACAGAAAACTATGGCTACACCTTC
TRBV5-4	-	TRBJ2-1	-	CASSPRTGQSDEQFF	TGTGCCAGCAGCCCCCGAACCGGACAGAGCGATGAGCAGTTCTTC
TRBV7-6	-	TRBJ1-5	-	CASSLEGQPQHF	TGTGCCAGCAGCTTAGAGGGCCAGCCCCAGCATTTT
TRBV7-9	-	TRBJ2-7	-	CASSQAAGVSYEQYF	TGTGCCAGCAGCCAAGCGGCAGGGGTCTCCTACGAGCAGTACTTC
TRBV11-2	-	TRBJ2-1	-	CASRYDPYNEQFF	TGTGCCAGCAGGTATGACCCTTACAATGAGCAGTTCTTC
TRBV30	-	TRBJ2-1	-	CAWSVALIGQFF	TGTGCCTGGAGTGTAGCCCTTATCGGGCAGTTCTTC
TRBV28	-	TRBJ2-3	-	CASGAPDRADTQYF	TGTGCCAGTGGGGCCCCTGACCGTGCAGATACGCAGTATTTT
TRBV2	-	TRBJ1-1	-	CASSVATMGGTEAFF	TGTGCCAGCAGTGTAGCCACAATGGGGGGCACTGAAGCTTTCTTT
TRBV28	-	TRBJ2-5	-	CASSFSLGETQYF	TGTGCCAGCAGTTTTAGCCTAGGAGAGACCCAGTACTTC
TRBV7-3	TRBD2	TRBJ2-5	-	CASSLGAGGETQYF	TGTGCCAGCAGCTTAGGGGCGGGAGGAGAGACCCAGTACTTC
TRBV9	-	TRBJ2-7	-	CASSESEDGSSYEQYF	TGTGCCAGCAGCGAATCAGAGGACGGAAGTTCCTACGAGCAGTACTTC
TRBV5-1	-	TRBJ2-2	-	CASSPGTGGIVGELFF	TGCGCCAGCAGCCCAGGGACTGGGGGGATCGTGGGGGAGCTGTTTTTT
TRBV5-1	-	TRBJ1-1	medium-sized	CASSLSFGTGTKAFF	TGCGCCAGCAGCTTGTCGTTCGGAACAGGGACGAAAGCTTTCTTT
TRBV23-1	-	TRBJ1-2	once	CASSHVRVFTNYGYTF	TGCGCCAGCAGTCATGTGAGGGTTTTTACTAACTATGGCTACACCTTC
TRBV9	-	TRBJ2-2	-	CASSIGGSNTGELFF	TGTGCCAGCAGCATCGGAGGCTCGAACACCGGGGAGCTGTTTTTT
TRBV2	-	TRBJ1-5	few	CASKVGNQPQHF	TGTGCCAGCAAGGTCGGCAATCAGCCCCAGCATTTT
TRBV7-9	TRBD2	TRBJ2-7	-	CASSLLPLAGGGEQYF	TGTGCCAGCAGCTTACTACCTTTGGCGGGAGGGGGCGAGCAGTACTTC
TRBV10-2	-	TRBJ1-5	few	CASSEFPSQPQHF	TGCGCCAGCAGTGAGTTCCCATCGCAGCCCCAGCATTTT
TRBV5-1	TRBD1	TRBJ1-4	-	CASRGTAGEKLFF	TGCGCCAGCAGGGGGACAGCGGGTGAAAAACTGTTTTTT
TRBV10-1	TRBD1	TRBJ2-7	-	CASSHTDRGEQYF	TGCGCCAGCAGCCACACGGACAGGGGCGAGCAGTACTTC
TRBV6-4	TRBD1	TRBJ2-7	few	CARLPGQELSYLRYF	TGTGCCAGACTACCGGGACAGGAGTTATCCTACTTGCGGTACTTC
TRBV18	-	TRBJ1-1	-	CASSRTAAEAFF	TGTGCCAGCTCTCGGACGGCCGCTGAAGCTTTCTTT
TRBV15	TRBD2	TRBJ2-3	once	CATSPIGAGGSTDTQYF	TGTGCCACCAGCCCGATAGGGGCGGGAGGAAGCACAGATACGCAGTATTTT